This T cell receptor (beta chain) comes out of a study of brain T cells in children with intractable seizures. Study-level results: Viral specificity was inferred only from CDR3 similarity; HCMV serostatus was unknown. Clones missing pre-surgery may reflect undersampling of that blood sample.

Only in-frame clones appear in the TCRdb table, and some are missing; sequencing was by immunoSEQ multiplex PCR. This sample has approximately 330,000 clones; approximately 93% occur once, and the top ten carry roughly 6%. Turning to this clone: The antigen is not known.

V was clipped by 0 bases and J by 1 base, with 5 bases between them. Germline assignment: CDR1 SGDLS and CDR2 YYNGEE. This CDR3 region has 14 residues. Time point defined: blood from clinic visit 5 months post-surgery; TSC patient then seizure free. The sequenced cases were selected for having the highest brain T cell transcript signatures. The sequenced sample was peripheral blood, obtained around 5 months after surgery. This TCR was recovered from a boy younger than two with tuberous sclerosis and intractable seizures. V gene TRBV9 combines with J gene TRBJ1-3; D gene unclear. The CDR3 nucleotides read TGTGCCAGCAGCGTAGGGAGTTCTGGAAACACCATATATTTT. Its protein product is CASSVGSSGNTIYF.